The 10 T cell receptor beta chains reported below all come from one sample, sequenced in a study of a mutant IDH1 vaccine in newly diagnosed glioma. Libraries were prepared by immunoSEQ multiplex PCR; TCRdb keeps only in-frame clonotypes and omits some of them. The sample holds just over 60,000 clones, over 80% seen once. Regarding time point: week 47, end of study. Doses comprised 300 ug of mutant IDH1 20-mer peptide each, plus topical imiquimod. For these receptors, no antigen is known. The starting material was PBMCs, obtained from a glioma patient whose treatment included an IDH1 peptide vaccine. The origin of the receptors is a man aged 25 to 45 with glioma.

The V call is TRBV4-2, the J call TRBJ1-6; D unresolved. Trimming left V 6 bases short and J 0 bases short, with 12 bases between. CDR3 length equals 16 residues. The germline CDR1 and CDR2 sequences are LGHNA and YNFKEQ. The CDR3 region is CASSDGSSSYNSPLHF. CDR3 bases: TGTGCCAGCAGTGACGGATCGAGCTCCTATAATTCACCCCTCCACTTT.

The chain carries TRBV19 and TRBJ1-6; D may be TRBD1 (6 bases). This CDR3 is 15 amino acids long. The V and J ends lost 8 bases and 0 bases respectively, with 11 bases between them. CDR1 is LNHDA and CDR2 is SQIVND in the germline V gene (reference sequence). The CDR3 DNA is TGTGCCAGTGGAGGACAGAGCTCCTATAATTCACCCCTCCACTTT. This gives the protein CASGGQSSYNSPLHF.

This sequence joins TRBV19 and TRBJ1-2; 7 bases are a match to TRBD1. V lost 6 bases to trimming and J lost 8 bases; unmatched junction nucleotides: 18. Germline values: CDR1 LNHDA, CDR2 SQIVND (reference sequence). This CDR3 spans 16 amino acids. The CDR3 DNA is TGTGCCAGTAGAACCGGGGACAGCCACCCTTTTGACGGCTACACCTTC. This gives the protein CASRTGDSHPFDGYTF.

The CDR3 DNA follows: TGTGCCAGCAGCTTTCCGGGGACAGGTGGGAATGAGCAGTTCTTC. It translates to CASSFPGTGGNEQFF. The chain employs TRBV5-6 and TRBJ2-1; TRBD1 matches at 8 bases. From germline, CDR1 is SGHDT and CDR2 YYEEEE. The J segment lost 7 bases and the V segment lost 2 bases, leaving 8 bases of the junction unmatched. This CDR3 spans 15 amino acids.

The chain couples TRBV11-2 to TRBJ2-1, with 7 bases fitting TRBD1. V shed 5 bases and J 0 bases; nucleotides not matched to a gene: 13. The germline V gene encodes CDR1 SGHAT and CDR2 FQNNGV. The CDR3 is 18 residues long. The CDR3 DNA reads TGTGCCAGCAGCCGAGGACAGGCGTCATCTTACTCCTACAATGAGCAGTTCTTC. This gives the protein CASSRGQASSYSYNEQFF.

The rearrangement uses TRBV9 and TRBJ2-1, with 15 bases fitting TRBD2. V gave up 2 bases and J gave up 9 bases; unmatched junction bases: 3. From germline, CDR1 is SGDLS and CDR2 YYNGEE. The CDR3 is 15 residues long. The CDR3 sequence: CASSVGLAGGSEQFF. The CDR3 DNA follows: TGTGCCAGCAGCGTGGGACTAGCGGGGGGAAGTGAGCAGTTCTTC.

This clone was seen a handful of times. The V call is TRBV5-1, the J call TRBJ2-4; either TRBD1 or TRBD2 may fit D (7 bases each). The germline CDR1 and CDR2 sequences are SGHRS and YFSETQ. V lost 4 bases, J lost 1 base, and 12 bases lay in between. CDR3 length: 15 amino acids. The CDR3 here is CASSPQGGAKNIQYF. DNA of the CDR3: TGCGCCAGCAGCCCCCAGGGGGGGGCCAAAAACATTCAGTACTTC.

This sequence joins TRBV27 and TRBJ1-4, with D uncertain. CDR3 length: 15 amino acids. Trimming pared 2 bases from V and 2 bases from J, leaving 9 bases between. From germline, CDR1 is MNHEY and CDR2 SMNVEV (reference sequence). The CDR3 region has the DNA TGTGCCAGCAGTTTACGCGGGCTTACTAATGAAAAACTGTTTTTT. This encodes CASSLRGLTNEKLFF.

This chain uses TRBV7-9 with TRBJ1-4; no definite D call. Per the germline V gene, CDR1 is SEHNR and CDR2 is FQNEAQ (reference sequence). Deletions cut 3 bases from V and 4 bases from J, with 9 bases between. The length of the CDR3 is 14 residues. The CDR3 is CASSFREGNEKLFF. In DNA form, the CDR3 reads TGTGCCAGCAGCTTCCGAGAGGGTAATGAAAAACTGTTTTTT.

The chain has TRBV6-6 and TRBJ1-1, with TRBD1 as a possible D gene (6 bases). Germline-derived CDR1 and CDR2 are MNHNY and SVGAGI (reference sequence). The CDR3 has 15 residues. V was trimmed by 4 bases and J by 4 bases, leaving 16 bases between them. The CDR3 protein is CASSSYRDGGTEAFF. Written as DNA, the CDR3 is TGTGCCAGCAGTTCATACAGGGATGGGGGCACTGAAGCTTTCTTT.